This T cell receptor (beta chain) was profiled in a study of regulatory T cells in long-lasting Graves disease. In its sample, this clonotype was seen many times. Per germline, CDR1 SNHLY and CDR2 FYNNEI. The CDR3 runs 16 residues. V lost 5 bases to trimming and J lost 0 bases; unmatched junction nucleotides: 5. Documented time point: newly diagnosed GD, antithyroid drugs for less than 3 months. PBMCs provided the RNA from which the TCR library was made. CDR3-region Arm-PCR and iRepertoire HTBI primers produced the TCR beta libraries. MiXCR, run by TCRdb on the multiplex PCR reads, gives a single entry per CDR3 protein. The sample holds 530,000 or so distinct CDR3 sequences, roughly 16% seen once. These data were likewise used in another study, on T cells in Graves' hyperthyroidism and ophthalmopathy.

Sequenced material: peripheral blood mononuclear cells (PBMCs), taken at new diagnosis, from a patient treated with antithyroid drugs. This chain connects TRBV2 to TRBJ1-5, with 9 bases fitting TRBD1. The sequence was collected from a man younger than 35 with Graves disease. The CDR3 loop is CASSKGTGNSNQPQHF. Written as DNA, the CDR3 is TGTGCCAGCAGTAAAGGGACAGGGAATAGCAATCAGCCCCAGCATTTT.